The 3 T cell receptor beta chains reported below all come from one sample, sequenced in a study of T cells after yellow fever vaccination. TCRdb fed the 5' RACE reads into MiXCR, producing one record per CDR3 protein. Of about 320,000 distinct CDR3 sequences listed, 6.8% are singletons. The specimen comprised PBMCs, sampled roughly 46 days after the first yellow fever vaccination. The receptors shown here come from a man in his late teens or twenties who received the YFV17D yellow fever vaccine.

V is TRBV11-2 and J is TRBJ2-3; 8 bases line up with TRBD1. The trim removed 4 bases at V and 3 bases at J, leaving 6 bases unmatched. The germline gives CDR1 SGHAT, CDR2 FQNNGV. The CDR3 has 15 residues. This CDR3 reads CASSYQGAWTDTQYF. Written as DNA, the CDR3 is TGTGCCAGCAGCTACCAGGGGGCCTGGACAGATACGCAGTATTTT.

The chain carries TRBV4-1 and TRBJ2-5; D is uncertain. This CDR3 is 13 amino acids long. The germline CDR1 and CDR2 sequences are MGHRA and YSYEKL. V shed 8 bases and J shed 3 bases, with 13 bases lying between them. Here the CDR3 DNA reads TGCGCCAGCGGTCAGGCGTCCGAAGAGACCCAGTACTTC. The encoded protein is CASGQASEETQYF.

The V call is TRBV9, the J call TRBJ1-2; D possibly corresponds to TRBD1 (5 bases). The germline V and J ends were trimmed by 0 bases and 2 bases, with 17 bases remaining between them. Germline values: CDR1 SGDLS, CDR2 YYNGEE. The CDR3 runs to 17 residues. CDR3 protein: CASSVASPLRDNYGYTF. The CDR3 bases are TGTGCCAGCAGCGTAGCCAGCCCCCTGCGGGACAACTATGGCTACACCTTC. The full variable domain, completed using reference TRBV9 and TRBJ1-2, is DSGVTQTPKHLITATGQRVTLRCSPRSGDLSVYWYQQSLDQGLQFLIQYYNGEERAKGNILERFSAQQFPDLHSELNLSSLELGDSALYFCASSVASPLRDNYGYTFGSGTRLTVV.